These T cell receptor beta chains were read from a single sample in a study of human T cells and chemical hapten exposure. TCRdb independently ran MiXCR on the RACE reads; one entry per CDR3 protein. In the table there are 180,000 or so distinct CDR3 sequences, under 25% of which are singletons. The material sequenced was whole blood, taken in connection with sensitization to the hapten diphenylcyclopropenone (DPC). The receptor set was obtained from a woman between 50 and 59 years old with alopecia areata. Some clones in this sample may be carry-over from other donors' samples. Both conserved end residues are part of each CDR3. D genes are given only for firm matches. Some rows have no size entry. The others give once, few or many, or a class for an expanded clone.

TRBV20-1	NA	NA	TRBJ2-3	CSARDLAHTNTQYF	TGCAGTGCTAGAGATCTAGCTCACACAAATACGCAGTATTTT
TRBV7-2	TRBD2	NA	TRBJ2-7	CASSLQRAGVLAYEQYF	TGTGCCAGCAGCTTACAGCGCGCGGGAGTCCTAGCCTACGAGCAGTACTTC
TRBV9	TRBD1	few	TRBJ2-3	CASSPSGTGAKDTQYF	TGTGCCAGCAGCCCCTCCGGGACAGGGGCTAAAGATACGCAGTATTTT
TRBV20-1	NA	few	TRBJ1-1	CSARFTEAFF	TGCAGTGCTAGATTTACTGAAGCTTTCTTT
TRBV20-1	TRBD1	NA	TRBJ1-6	CSAKLTGGNSPLHF	TGCAGTGCCAAGCTTACAGGGGGTAATTCACCCCTCCACTTT
TRBV20-1	NA	few	TRBJ1-2	CSASPSANLYGYTF	TGCAGTGCTAGCCCCTCAGCGAATCTTTATGGCTACACCTTC
TRBV29-1	NA	NA	TRBJ1-1	CSVVQQTNTEAFF	TGCAGCGTTGTCCAACAGACGAACACTGAAGCTTTCTTT
TRBV5-1	TRBD2	few	TRBJ2-7	CASSFTGTSARYEQYF	TGCGCCAGCAGCTTCACCGGGACTAGCGCGAGGTACGAGCAGTACTTC
TRBV27	NA	once	TRBJ2-7	CASSFSDRNEQYF	TGTGCCAGCAGTTTTTCCGACCGGAACGAGCAGTACTTC
TRBV6-2/TRBV6-3	NA	NA	TRBJ2-1	CASSLLQGGSYNEQFF	TGTGCCAGCAGTTTGTTACAGGGTGGCTCCTACAATGAGCAGTTCTTC
TRBV7-3	TRBD2	NA	TRBJ2-2	CASSSGLVSGGELFF	TGTGCCAGCAGCTCTGGACTAGTTTCGGGCGGGGAGCTGTTTTTT
TRBV12-3/TRBV12-4	TRBD1	few	TRBJ1-5	CASSTAGTGEQPQHF	TGTGCCAGCAGTACGGCCGGGACAGGGGAACAGCCCCAGCATTTT
TRBV7-2	NA	NA	TRBJ2-1	CASSRPSYNEQFF	TGTGCCAGCAGCCGCCCCTCCTACAATGAGCAGTTCTTC
TRBV2	TRBD2	few	TRBJ2-1	CASSEVAGGINEQFF	TGTGCCAGCAGTGAAGTAGCGGGAGGGATCAATGAGCAGTTCTTC
TRBV5-1	NA	NA	TRBJ2-3	CASSPGGRSTDTQYF	TGCGCCAGCAGCCCTGGCGGGCGTAGCACAGATACGCAGTATTTT
TRBV5-1	NA	NA	TRBJ1-4	CASSPKTGGSEKLFF	TGCGCCAGCAGCCCGAAGACCGGCGGCAGTGAAAAACTGTTTTTT
TRBV12-3/TRBV12-4	NA	many	TRBJ1-5	CASTGGLNNQPQHF	TGTGCCAGCACCGGGGGCCTGAACAATCAGCCCCAGCATTTT
TRBV29-1	TRBD1	many	TRBJ1-1	CSGRPQGARGTEAFF	TGCAGCGGTAGACCCCAGGGGGCGCGAGGTACTGAAGCTTTCTTT
TRBV9	NA	few	TRBJ2-6	CASSVSAMDSGANVLTF	TGTGCCAGCAGCGTCTCCGCGATGGACTCTGGGGCCAACGTCCTGACTTTC
TRBV11-3	TRBD2	few	TRBJ2-1	CASSLDPSGGNEQFF	TGTGCCAGCAGCTTAGATCCTAGCGGGGGCAATGAGCAGTTCTTC
TRBV11-2	TRBD2	few	TRBJ2-6	CASSGTSGRAGANVLTF	TGTGCCAGCAGCGGCACTAGCGGGAGAGCTGGGGCCAACGTCCTGACTTTC
TRBV7-9	NA	NA	TRBJ2-5	CAISLVSYTIHRNEETQYF	TGTGCCATCTCGCTCGTCAGTTACACTATCCACCGGAACGAAGAGACCCAGTACTTC
TRBV29-1	NA	NA	TRBJ2-3	CSVGGAPSTDTQYF	TGCAGCGTGGGCGGCGCACCTAGCACAGATACGCAGTATTTT
TRBV2	TRBD1	few	TRBJ2-7	CASSPLRTGKNEQYF	TGTGCCAGCAGTCCTCTCAGGACAGGGAAGAACGAGCAGTACTTC
TRBV20-1	TRBD1	NA	TRBJ2-7	CSAPPRDRGQGQYF	TGCAGTGCTCCCCCCAGGGACAGGGGGCAGGGGCAGTACTTC
TRBV29-1	NA	few	TRBJ2-7	CSVEDAYEQYF	TGCAGCGTTGAAGACGCCTACGAGCAGTACTTC
TRBV4-2	TRBD1	NA	TRBJ2-1	CASSQHKQGASYNEQFF	TGTGCCAGCAGCCAACACAAACAGGGGGCTTCCTACAATGAGCAGTTCTTC
TRBV3-1	TRBD1	NA	TRBJ1-1	CASSQGTDRSTEAFF	TGTGCCAGCAGCCAAGGGACGGACAGGAGCACTGAAGCTTTCTTT
TRBV6-6	TRBD1	NA	TRBJ2-7	CASSQGVYEQYF	TGTGCCAGCAGCCAGGGGGTATACGAGCAGTACTTC
TRBV20-1	NA	NA	TRBJ1-1	CSGSSRGEAFF	TGCAGTGGATCCAGTCGAGGTGAAGCTTTCTTT
TRBV7-9	NA	NA	TRBJ2-1	CASSLHISSYNEQFF	TGTGCCAGCAGCTTACATATTTCCTCCTACAATGAGCAGTTCTTC
TRBV9	NA	few	TRBJ1-5	CASSPQGTIDQPQHF	TGTGCCAGCAGCCCCCAGGGGACAATCGATCAGCCCCAGCATTTT
TRBV7-2	NA	NA	TRBJ2-7	CASSRISYEQYF	TGTGCCAGCAGCCGAATTTCCTACGAGCAGTACTTC
TRBV5-1	NA	NA	TRBJ1-2	CASSLALGEDGYTF	TGCGCCAGCAGCTTGGCGCTCGGGGAGGATGGCTACACCTTC
TRBV9	TRBD1	NA	TRBJ2-7	CASSPLGQAEYEQYF	TGTGCCAGCAGCCCCCTCGGACAGGCGGAGTACGAGCAGTACTTC
TRBV9	NA	few	TRBJ2-3	CASSVVDSTDTQYF	TGTGCCAGCAGCGTAGTGGACTCCACAGATACGCAGTATTTT
TRBV19	TRBD1	NA	TRBJ2-5	CASSINPSTGETQYF	TGTGCCAGTAGTATAAACCCTTCGACAGGGGAGACCCAGTACTTC
TRBV11-3	TRBD1	NA	TRBJ2-1	CASSPRHGQGLNEQFF	TGTGCCAGCAGCCCGAGACATGGACAGGGGTTGAATGAGCAGTTCTTC
TRBV7-2	NA	NA	TRBJ1-2	CASSRNQKSRYGYTF	TGTGCCAGCAGCCGAAACCAGAAATCTCGCTATGGCTACACCTTC
TRBV27	NA	NA	TRBJ1-5	CASSGGVREPQHF	TGTGCCAGCAGCGGGGGGGTTAGGGAGCCCCAGCATTTT
TRBV11-2	NA	few	TRBJ2-7	CASSSLAGTRRREQYF	TGTGCCAGCAGCTCACTTGCCGGGACAAGGCGTAGGGAGCAGTACTTC
TRBV5-1	NA	NA	TRBJ1-1	CASSSLGQNTEAFF	TGCGCCAGCAGCTCTCTGGGGCAGAACACTGAAGCTTTCTTT
TRBV21-1	NA	NA	TRBJ2-3	CASWDSTDTQYF	TGTGCCAGCTGGGACAGCACAGATACGCAGTATTTT
TRBV6-1	TRBD2	NA	TRBJ2-1	CASRTSGVNEQFF	TGTGCCAGCCGGACTAGCGGGGTAAATGAGCAGTTCTTC
TRBV3-1	NA	few	TRBJ2-1	CASSPSSGVNEQFF	TGTGCCAGCAGCCCGTCTTCCGGGGTCAATGAGCAGTTCTTC
TRBV6-1	NA	NA	TRBJ2-3	CASSELTRDTQYF	TGTGCCAGCAGTGAATTAACCCGAGATACGCAGTATTTT
TRBV10-3	NA	NA	TRBJ2-3	CAISESSAGVGRGHTQYF	TGTGCCATCAGTGAGTCAAGCGCGGGAGTTGGGAGGGGGCATACGCAGTATTTT
TRBV20-1	TRBD2	NA	TRBJ2-7	CSATSRDYPYEQYF	TGCAGTGCTACTTCCCGGGACTACCCTTACGAGCAGTACTTC
TRBV7-2	TRBD1	NA	TRBJ2-3	CASSRDRGLADTQYF	TGTGCCAGCAGTAGGGACAGGGGCTTGGCAGATACGCAGTATTTT
TRBV5-5	NA	many	TRBJ2-7	CASTLGDPYEQYF	TGTGCCAGCACCCTGGGGGACCCCTACGAGCAGTACTTC
TRBV10-3	NA	NA	TRBJ2-5	CATHRELGETQYF	TGTGCCACCCACAGGGAATTAGGAGAGACCCAGTACTTC
TRBV7-6	TRBD1	NA	TRBJ2-3	CASSPGTGRSTDTQYF	TGTGCCAGCAGCCCCGGGACAGGGAGGAGCACAGATACGCAGTATTTT